The TCR beta chain under discussion was sequenced for a study of T cell changes during pregnancy in multiple sclerosis. Using immunoSEQ multiplex PCR, the repertoire was profiled, and TCRdb retains in-frame clones only, with some absent. The table records about 54,000 clones, 91% of them present only once. The trim removed 0 bases at V and 5 bases at J, leaving 13 bases unmatched. CDR1 is MGHRA and CDR2 is YSYEKL in the germline V gene. CDR3 length equals 19 residues. The gene calls are TRBV4-1 and TRBJ2-5; TRBD2 aligns across 12 bases. The input for sequencing was peripheral blood, taken after pregnancy. The clonotype was recovered from a female donor in good health, enrolled as a control in a pregnancy study. CDR3 in amino acids: CASSQDAPLAGGWGETQYF. The CDR3 DNA reads as TGCGCCAGCAGCCAAGATGCCCCACTAGCGGGGGGCTGGGGGGAGACCCAGTACTTC.